The 13 T cell receptor beta chains in this list originate from one sample, sequenced in a study of CD8 T cells in ankylosing spondylitis (dated 2017 in TCRdb). Receptors were amplified or captured by 5' RACE. The sequencing machine was an Illumina HiSeq 2500. Using fastp at Q25 and MiXCR, TCRdb reprocessed the public reads and kept productive beta chains. One record per CDR3 amino acid sequence lists the most common genes and DNA. For this sample there are around 340,000 distinct CDR3 sequences; roughly 22% appear just once. The ten largest clones take up roughly 13% of the sample. The sample taken for sequencing was blood, either unsorted or a sorted T cell fraction (not recorded which). The receptors shown here come from a male donor with ankylosing spondylitis or in good health (not recorded which).

This clonotype occurred a few times. V gene TRBV19 combines with J gene TRBJ1-1; no clear D gene. Per the germline V gene, CDR1 is LNHDA and CDR2 is SQIVND (reference sequence). Trimming removed 11 bases from V and 2 bases from J, with 18 bases in between. This CDR3 comprises 14 residues. The CDR3 nucleotides are TGTGCCTCTACAACGGGCGGGTCTAACACTGAAGCTTTCTTT. Amino acid sequence: CASTTGGSNTEAFF.

This clonotype has only a few counts. The V gene is TRBV7-2, the J gene TRBJ2-1; possibly TRBD2 for D (6 bases). Trimming cost V 5 bases and J 7 bases, with 15 bases left between them. Germline CDR1 and CDR2: SGHTA and FQGNSA. The CDR3 loop spans 14 amino acids. The CDR3 loop reads CASSKLTGDNEQFF. The CDR3 DNA reads as TGTGCCAGCAGCAAGCTAACGGGGGATAATGAGCAGTTCTTC.

This clonotype was observed a handful of times. This chain uses TRBV5-5 with TRBJ2-7, with D perhaps being TRBD1 or TRBD2 (5 bases each). The CDR3 sequence is 14 residues long. The germline gives CDR1 SGHKS, CDR2 YYEKEE (reference sequence). V was pared by 4 bases and J by 3 bases, with 14 bases between. In nucleotides, the CDR3 is TGTGCCAGCAGCCCCGGGACGGAATACTACGAGCAGTACTTC. Translating gives CASSPGTEYYEQYF.

The CDR3: CASTISRGGTEAFF. CDR3 nucleotide sequence: TGTGCCAGCACCATTTCTAGGGGGGGCACTGAAGCTTTCTTT. This chain connects TRBV12-3 or TRBV12-4 to TRBJ1-1, with D maybe TRBD1 (6 bases). The CDR3 runs 14 residues. The V gene lost 7 bases and the J gene lost 4 bases, with 16 bases spanning the gap.

The chain links TRBV20-1 to TRBJ2-2; 9 bases match TRBD1. V trimming: 1 base; J trimming: 6 bases; junction bases outside the gene matches: 3. Germline V CDR1 and CDR2: DFQATT, SNEGSKA (reference sequence). This CDR3 region has 14 residues. CDR3 residues: CSARGGQGPGELFF. CDR3 in DNA: TGCAGTGCTAGAGGGGGACAGGGCCCCGGGGAGCTGTTTTTT.

A few counts support this clonotype. The chain has TRBV7-8 and TRBJ2-7, with 8 positions matching TRBD2. Trimming removed 5 bases from V and 1 base from J; junction bases left unmatched: 7. The CDR3 spans 15 residues. Germline V gene sequence: CDR1 SGHVS, CDR2 FQNEAQ. The DNA of the CDR3 is TGTGCCAGCAGCCCCCACAGCGGGGGATCCTACGAGCAGTACTTC. It specifies CASSPHSGGSYEQYF.

The rearrangement joins TRBV7-8 to TRBJ2-2; 11 bases match TRBD1. This CDR3 has 16 residues. V was clipped by 4 bases and J by 5 bases; unmatched bases: 6. Germline V lookup: CDR1 SGHVS, CDR2 FQNEAQ. The CDR3 DNA reads TGTGCCAGCAGCTACGGGACAGGGGGATTTACCGGGGAGCTGTTTTTT. Translating gives CASSYGTGGFTGELFF.

Only a few counts were recorded for this clonotype. V and J are TRBV29-1 and TRBJ2-3; 9 bases are a match to TRBD1. The J segment lost 2 bases and the V segment lost 7 bases, leaving 22 bases of the junction unmatched. Per germline, CDR1 SQVTM and CDR2 ANQGSEA. The CDR3 contains 19 residues. In DNA, the CDR3 is TGCAGCGCCAGCCCCGGGACAGGGAATGCGGCGGGGAACACAGATACGCAGTATTTT. Amino acids: CSASPGTGNAAGNTDTQYF.

The chain employs TRBV5-1 and TRBJ2-2; TRBD1 agrees at 7 bases. Germline V gene data show CDR1 as SGHRS and CDR2 as YFSETQ. The CDR3 is 15 amino acids. Unmatched junction bases numbered 5, after V lost 4 bases and J lost 2 bases. The CDR3 loop is CASSIGDSNTGELFF. CDR3 in DNA: TGCGCCAGCAGCATCGGGGACAGTAACACCGGGGAGCTGTTTTTT.

The chain combines TRBV18 with TRBJ2-1; maybe TRBD2 (6 bases). This CDR3 contains 17 residues. Trimming left V 4 bases short and J 5 bases short, with 21 bases between. Germline V gene data show CDR1 as KGHSH and CDR2 as LQKENI. CDR3 amino acids: CASSLPLGGASDNEQFF. In DNA form, the CDR3 reads TGTGCCAGCTCACTTCCTTTGGGAGGTGCTTCGGACAATGAGCAGTTCTTC.

The chain couples TRBV9 to TRBJ2-3, with 14 positions matching TRBD2. CDR3 length: 19 residues. After removal of 3 bases from V and 1 base from J, the junction contained 10 bases not matched to a gene. Per the germline V gene, CDR1 is SGDLS and CDR2 is YYNGEE. CDR3 in amino acids: CASSGLGTSGGGGTDTQYF. CDR3 bases: TGTGCCAGCAGCGGTCTCGGGACTAGCGGGGGAGGGGGCACAGATACGCAGTATTTT.

The sample holds a few counts of this clonotype. This chain joins TRBV6-5 and TRBJ2-1; D call uncertain. Germline V lookup: CDR1 MNHEY, CDR2 SVGAGI. Trimming pared 2 bases from V and 10 bases from J, leaving 15 bases between. The CDR3 runs to 14 residues. The CDR3 sequence: CASSYVGAAREQFF. CDR3 DNA: TGTGCCAGCAGTTACGTAGGAGCCGCCAGGGAGCAGTTCTTC.

The chain combines TRBV7-9 with TRBJ2-1; 8 bases match TRBD2. In germline, CDR1 is SEHNR, CDR2 FQNEAQ (reference sequence). Trimming cost V 3 bases and J 4 bases; bases outside gene matches: 8. The CDR3 has 16 amino acids. The CDR3 DNA sequence: TGTGCCAGCAGCTTCCCCTCGCGGGGGGAATACAATGAGCAGTTCTTC. Translating gives CASSFPSRGEYNEQFF. Supplemented by reference TRBV7-9 and TRBJ2-1, the full variable domain reads DTGVSQNPRHKITKRGQNVTFRCDPISEHNRLYWYRQTLGQGPEFLTYFQNEAQLEKSRLLSDRFSAERPKGSFSTLEIQRTEQGDSAMYLCASSFPSRGEYNEQFFGPGTRLTVL.